Presented here are 15 T cell receptor beta chains from one specimen sequenced in a study of beta chain features in type 1 diabetes (dated by TCRdb to 2017 to 2018). The method was the immunoSEQ multiplex PCR assay. The entire isolated RNA was reverse transcribed using the High Capacity cDNA Reverse Transcription Kit, and thus expressed TCRB transcripts were sequenced. TCRdb's version of the immuneACCESS table is confined to in-frame rearrangements and falls short of the full clone set. An unresolved V gene accounts for under half of the shortfall where checked; the remainder is of unknown origin. The sample table holds approximately 150,000 clones, of which about 10% were seen once. The ten largest clones represent around 1.4% of the sample. Sequencing input: naive CD4+ T cells from blood. According to the study, the label for this sample's cell subset or site signals: true naive CD4+ T cells. Receptor source: a young man in good health.

V and J are TRBV5-4 and TRBJ1-5; TRBD1 matches at 10 bases. Germline assignment: CDR1 SGHNT and CDR2 YYREEE (reference sequence). The CDR3 is 13 amino acids. V lost 9 bases, J lost 2 bases, and 2 bases stayed unmatched. CDR3 in DNA: TGTGCCACCGGGACAGGGGGCAATCAGCCCCAGCATTTT. The encoded protein is CATGTGGNQPQHF.

This chain links TRBV11-3 with TRBJ2-2, with 7 bases that match TRBD2. This CDR3 is 15 amino acids long. CDR1 SGHNT and CDR2 YENEEA come from the germline V gene. V trimming: 3 bases; J trimming: 1 base; junction bases outside the gene matches: 2. The CDR3 reads CASSFTGGNTGELFF. In DNA form, the CDR3 reads TGTGCCAGCAGCTTCACGGGGGGGAACACCGGGGAGCTGTTTTTT.

V and J are TRBV5-1 and TRBJ2-3; a weak D match, TRBD2 (5 bases). Germline V gives CDR1 SGHRS, CDR2 YFSETQ. The CDR3 has 15 residues. V lost 0 bases and J lost 6, with 14 bases in between. The CDR3 region is CASSLASSGSDTQYF. The CDR3 DNA is TGCGCCAGCAGCTTGGCCTCATCGGGGTCCGATACGCAGTATTTT.

The chain links TRBV7-9 to TRBJ1-1; 7 bases are shared with TRBD1. With V trimmed by 3 bases and J by 0 bases, 4 bases remained unmatched. From germline, CDR1 is SEHNR and CDR2 FQNEAQ (reference sequence). CDR3 size: 15 residues. CDR3 sequence reads: CASSFTGAMNTEAFF. CDR3 DNA: TGTGCCAGCAGCTTCACAGGGGCCATGAACACTGAAGCTTTCTTT.

This clone was seen a few times. J is TRBJ2-4 and V is TRBV11-3, with 8 nucleotides matching TRBD1. This CDR3 contains 14 residues. V lost 4 bases and J lost 6; bases outside the gene matches: 5. Germline V gene data show CDR1 as SGHNT and CDR2 as YENEEA. The CDR3 DNA reads TGTGCCAGCAGCTCCACCGGACAGGGAAACATTCAGTACTTC. Translating gives CASSSTGQGNIQYF. The variable domain in full, completed from reference TRBV11-3 and TRBJ2-4, reads EAGVVQSPRYKIIEKKQPVAFWCNPISGHNTLYWYLQNLGQGPELLIRYENEEAVDDSQLPKDRFSAERLKGVDSTLKIQPAELGDSAVYLCASSSTGQGNIQYFGAGTRLSVL.

The chain has TRBV5-1 and TRBJ2-7, with 8 bases aligning to TRBD1. J was trimmed by 5 bases and V by 1 base; bases with no gene match: 11. Germline V gene lookup returns CDR1 SGHRS and CDR2 YFSETQ. This CDR3 contains 16 residues. Written as DNA, the CDR3 is TGCGCCAGCAGCTTGCAGATCGGGACAGGAGATCACGAGCAGTACTTC. Its protein is CASSLQIGTGDHEQYF. Drawing the rest from reference TRBV5-1 and TRBJ2-7, the complete variable domain is KAGVTQTPRYLIKTRGQQVTLSCSPISGHRSVSWYQQTPGQGLQFLFEYFSETQRNKGNFPGRFSGRQFSNSRSEMNVSTLELGDSALYLCASSLQIGTGDHEQYFGPGTRLTVT.

This clone was seen more than once but under ten times. V is TRBV7-8 and J is TRBJ2-3, with a possible D match to TRBD1 (6 bases). Trimming left V 3 bases short and J 7 bases short, with 14 bases between. Germline V CDR1 and CDR2: SGHVS, FQNEAQ. The CDR3 sequence is 14 residues long. The CDR3 nucleotides are TGTGCCAGCAGCTTTGATTTGGGGGCGCATACGCAGTATTTT. Its translation: CASSFDLGAHTQYF.

This clone showed up just a few times. CDR3 coding DNA: TGCAGTGCTGTACAGGGGGCTGGCTACACCTTC. This codes for CSAVQGAGYTF. The rearrangement links TRBV20-1 to TRBJ1-2, with 9 nucleotides matching TRBD1. CDR1 is DFQATT and CDR2 is SNEGSKA in the germline V gene (reference sequence). V gave up 5 bases and J gave up 7 bases; unmatched junction bases: 2. CDR3 size: 11 residues.

The chain combines TRBV9 with TRBJ1-2; the D is unclear. This CDR3 is 16 amino acids long. V lost 0 bases and J lost 6, with 18 bases in between. Per germline, CDR1 SGDLS and CDR2 YYNGEE. The CDR3 loop is CASSVEGTVTPNGYTF. In nucleotides, the CDR3 is TGTGCCAGCAGCGTAGAAGGAACCGTGACACCTAATGGCTACACCTTC.

The chain carries TRBV7-2 and TRBJ2-7, with D perhaps TRBD2 (7 bases). Per germline, CDR1 SGHTA and CDR2 FQGNSA. V lost 5 bases, J lost 1 base, and 18 bases lay in between. The CDR3 runs 16 residues. DNA of the CDR3: TGTGCCAGCAGCGTTCCCTCGCGGGGGCAATCCTACGAGCAGTACTTC. Protein: CASSVPSRGQSYEQYF.

This clone appeared a few times. The chain recombines TRBV7-2 with TRBJ2-5, with TRBD2 matching over 8 bases. The CDR3 loop spans 16 amino acids. Trimming took 1 base from V and 5 from J; bases not matched to a gene: 9. CDR1 SGHTA and CDR2 FQGNSA come from the germline V gene. CDR3 bases: TGTGCCAGCAGCTTAGTGGTCGGGGGGGCTGAGGAGACCCAGTACTTC. It encodes CASSLVVGGAEETQYF.

This chain uses TRBV4-3 with TRBJ1-4; TRBD1 aligns across 10 bases. The CDR3 is 13 amino acids. CDR1 and CDR2 from the germline V gene are LGHNA and YSLEER. V was pared by 4 bases and J by 8 bases, with 1 base of the junction left unmatched. In DNA form, the CDR3 reads TGCGCCAGCAGCCGACAGGGGGCGGAAAAACTGTTTTTT. This translates into CASSRQGAEKLFF.

There are a few counts of this clone. The rearrangement links TRBV2 to TRBJ1-2, with D tentatively TRBD1 (6 bases). Trimming removed 6 bases from V and 4 bases from J, with 15 bases in between. The CDR3 extends over 14 amino acids. The V gene's germline CDR1 is SNHLY and CDR2 FYNNEI. The CDR3, as DNA: TGTGCCAGCAGCGACAGGAGCCCTCTCTATGGCTACACCTTC. Its translation is CASSDRSPLYGYTF.

This clone was counted a few times. The chain links TRBV6-8 to TRBJ2-7, with D perhaps TRBD2 (5 bases). Germline V gives CDR1 MNHGY, CDR2 SAAAGT. The V and J ends lost 4 bases and 9 bases respectively, with 19 bases between them. This CDR3 spans 14 amino acids. CDR3 residues: CASSLVRRTLLQYF. In nucleotides, the CDR3 is TGTGCCAGCAGTTTAGTCCGGCGGACTCTGTTGCAGTACTTC.

In its sample, this clone was seen many times. The chain joins TRBV29-1 to TRBJ2-5, with D unresolved. The CDR3 sequence is 14 residues long. Trimming took off 4 bases at V and 1 base at J, with 13 bases between the two ends. Germline loops: CDR1 SQVTM, CDR2 ANQGSEA. The CDR3 spells CSVVGRLLQETQYF. The CDR3 DNA reads TGCAGCGTTGTAGGCAGGCTCCTCCAAGAGACCCAGTACTTC.